This T cell receptor beta chain was obtained from a study of TIL therapy for anti-PD-1-resistant metastatic lung cancer (TCRdb year 2021). For the study in its entirety: Tumors were harvested prior to any PD-1/PD-L1 blockade, after which nivolumab was administered to patients, and lymphodepletion, expanded TIL infusion and IL-2 were given to patients who progressed. Among the enrolled patients, the median age was nearly 55 years (range roughly 35-80), and the median tumor PD-L1 proportion score was around 5.6%. Most of the cohort had lung adenocarcinoma, a handful of tumors were EGFR-mutant and two were ALK-rearranged, and half of the patients were current or former smokers. Across the cohort, whole-exome sequencing showed a median non-synonymous tumor mutation burden of approximately 1.5 mutations per megabase. T cell receptor beta sequencing of tumor and peripheral blood served to follow clonotypes across the tumor, the expanded TIL product, and serial blood samples. Results the study describes overall, beyond this receptor: Clonotypes from the infused TIL partially replaced the baseline peripheral repertoire and then declined over months, and persistence showed no apparent association with response. The study protocol defined all tumor marker inferences as exploratory. The cohort was highly selected, with more treatment-naive, never-smoker and oncogene-addicted patients than typical, limiting generalizability.

Details on this clone: Its recognized antigen is unknown. It has no much larger one-base neighbor in the sample; base qualities were not kept.

The intended sense of this specimen's time point label: pre-treatment sample, taken before nivolumab and TIL therapy. Adults with stage 4 NSCLC were enrolled in a dual-center phase I trial from late 2017 to early 2020. Samples were obtained from a single-arm, open-label phase I trial in which tumor-infiltrating lymphocyte therapy with nivolumab was evaluated in advanced non-small cell lung cancer. Blood mononuclear cells from EDTA tubes were isolated by Ficoll gradient, snap-frozen as pellets, and DNA was extracted with a Qiagen mini-prep kit. TCR beta CDR3 regions were amplified from genomic DNA by bias-controlled multiplex PCR with the immunoSEQ v3 hsTCRB kit. TCR libraries were sequenced on an Illumina NextSeq 500 to 2 million to 2.5 million read pairs for survey level or 5-6 million for deep level. The original pipeline was this. Clonality was reported by immunoSEQ Analyzer software, which also assigned V, D and J genes and filtered out non-productive sequences. Repertoires were compared using productive Simpson clonality and Morisita overlap index of productive TRB rearrangements between infused TIL and blood. Absolute clonotype counts in blood were estimated by multiplying the lymphocyte count by the CD3+ fraction and by the productive frequency of the clone. The table was pulled from immuneACCESS by TCRdb, which kept in-frame rearrangements only. Such tables lose some clones; where checked, under half of the loss comes from unresolved V genes, and the rest has no known cause. The V and J calls and the clone size are those of that table, but D and trimming were determined from the DNA. The sample includes some 46,000 clones, with 65% to 80% observed a single time. About 15% of the sample goes to the ten largest clones.

The germline V gene provides CDR1 SGHTS and CDR2 YDEGEE. The CDR3 goes from the cysteine to the phenylalanine over 15 residues. Solely the CDR3 DNA is kept, with 45 bases framed from the first base. Cut back by 3 bases and 0 bases, the V and J ends lie 13 bases apart. The origin of this receptor is a man between 65 and 85 years old with non-small cell lung cancer. The chain is assembled from TRBV5-8 and TRBJ2-7, with no D gene named confidently. The specimen was blood, collected at baseline. The CDR3 is CASSSRGQSSYEQYF. In nucleotide form, the sequence is TGTGCCAGCAGCTCGAGAGGCCAGAGCTCCTACGAGCAGTACTTC. Joined to the reference TRBV5-8 and TRBJ2-7 proteins, this CDR3 gives the full variable domain: EAGVTQSPTHLIKTRGQQATLRCSPISGHTSVYWYQQALGLGLQFLLWYDEGEERNRGNFPPRFSGRQFPNYSSELNVNALELEDSALYLCASSSRGQSSYEQYFGPGTRLTVT.